The entry below gives a single T cell receptor beta chain sequence along with its context. A sample-barcoded 5' primer and a J-beta primer mix were used in a second PCR of about 7 to 11 cycles. One entry per CDR3 protein results from TCRdb running MiXCR on the 5' RACE reads. The sample has roughly 860,000 distinct CDR3 sequences; 62% are singletons. The length of the CDR3 is 15 residues. CDR1 is MNHNS and CDR2 is SASEGT in the germline V gene. V was clipped by 2 bases and J by 9 bases, with 18 bases between them. This sample was included in a study of blood T cells in healthy people across ages. This TCR was sampled from a man aged 30 to 45 in good health. Sequenced material: blood. V and J are TRBV6-1 and TRBJ2-3; D gene unclear. The CDR3 DNA reads TGTGCCAGCAGTGAAATTCGGGCCCGCATTAGGACGCAGTATTTT. Protein sequence: CASSEIRARIRTQYF.